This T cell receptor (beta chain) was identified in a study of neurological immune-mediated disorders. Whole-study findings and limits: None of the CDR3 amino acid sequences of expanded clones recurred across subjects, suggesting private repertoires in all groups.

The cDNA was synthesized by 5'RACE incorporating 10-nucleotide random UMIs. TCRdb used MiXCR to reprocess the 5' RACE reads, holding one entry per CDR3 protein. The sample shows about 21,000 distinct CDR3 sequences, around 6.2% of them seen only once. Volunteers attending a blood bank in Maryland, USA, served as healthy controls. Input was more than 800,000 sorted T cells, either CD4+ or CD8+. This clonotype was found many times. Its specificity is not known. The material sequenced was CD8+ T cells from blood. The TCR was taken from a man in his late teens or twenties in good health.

CDR3 coding DNA: TGTGCCAGCAGTTACGGGAGTGAAACTCAGCCCCAGCATTTT. Encoded protein: CASSYGSETQPQHF. The chain joins TRBV6-6 to TRBJ1-5; no firm D call. Germline CDR1 is MNHNY and CDR2 is SVGAGI (reference sequence). V lost 2 bases, J lost 6 bases, and 11 bases lay in between. The CDR3 totals 14 residues.